These T cell receptor beta chains were read from a single sample in a study of blood T cell repertoires in COVID-19. The repertoire was sequenced with immunoSEQ multiplex PCR; TCRdb's copy has only in-frame clones and lacks some. Among approximately 220,000 clones listed, approximately 86% were seen once. The sequencing input was PBMCs or T cells enriched from blood (not recorded which). The receptors shown here come from a woman in her 30s who had been exposed to COVID-19. Each CDR3 is given with its conserved first and last residue. The D gene is left open where the match is weak. Where a row states a size, it is once, few, many or the class of an expanded clone; other rows omit it.

j_call | clone_size | d_call | v_call | cdr3_aa | cdr3_nt
TRBJ2-7 | once | TRBD2 | TRBV9 | CASSVGGGNYEQYF | TGTGCCAGCAGCGTAGGGGGAGGGAACTACGAGCAGTACTTC
TRBJ2-2 | few | TRBD2 | TRBV7-8 | CASSPGTSGTGELFF | TGTGCCAGCAGCCCAGGGACTAGCGGGACCGGGGAGCTGTTTTTT
TRBJ1-2 | - | - | TRBV6-2/TRBV6-3 | CASSYVSGDYGYTF | TGTGCCAGCAGTTATGTGTCAGGGGACTATGGCTACACCTTC
TRBJ1-2 | - | - | TRBV14 | CASSPSGSYGYTF | TGTGCCAGCAGCCCTAGTGGGTCCTATGGCTACACCTTC
TRBJ1-2 | few | - | TRBV21-1 | CASLPGQGPNYGYTF | TGTGCCAGTCTACCGGGACAGGGACCTAACTATGGCTACACCTTC
TRBJ1-2 | - | - | TRBV7-8 | CASSRAPQVNYGYTF | TGTGCCAGCAGCCGTGCCCCTCAGGTTAACTATGGCTACACCTTC
TRBJ1-1 | - | - | TRBV6-5 | CASRPGQRNTEAFF | TGTGCCAGCAGGCCCGGACAGAGGAACACTGAAGCTTTCTTT
TRBJ1-2 | - | - | TRBV9 | CASSGRTARGSYTF | TGTGCCAGCAGCGGACGGACAGCGAGAGGTAGCTACACCTTC
TRBJ2-1 | - | TRBD1 | TRBV7-2 | CASSPLRQGEGEQFF | TGTGCCAGCAGCCCGCTAAGACAGGGGGAGGGTGAGCAGTTCTTC
TRBJ2-1 | - | - | TRBV27 | CASSPSWGHSYNEQFF | TGTGCCAGCAGTCCCTCGTGGGGCCACTCCTACAATGAGCAGTTCTTC
TRBJ2-7 | - | TRBD1 | TRBV11-3 | CASRPTGTYEQYF | TGTGCCAGCAGACCGACAGGGACCTACGAGCAGTACTTC
TRBJ2-4 | - | TRBD1 | TRBV19 | CASSPRQGSDIQYF | TGTGCCAGTAGTCCTCGACAGGGGAGTGACATTCAGTACTTC
TRBJ1-3 | - | - | TRBV5-6 | CASSSDRTNSGNTIYF | TGTGCCAGCAGCTCGGACAGAACGAACTCTGGAAACACCATATATTTT
TRBJ1-6 | - | - | TRBV3-1/TRBV3-2 | CASSQAGYSPLHF | TGTGCCAGCAGCCAGGCGGGGTATTCACCCCTCCACTTT